The clone carrying this TCR beta chain has ten or more counts. This CDR3 spans 17 amino acids. Germline-derived CDR1 and CDR2 are DFQATT and SNEGSKA (reference sequence). After removal of 0 bases from V and 5 bases from J, the junction contained 11 bases not matched to a gene. This specimen comes from a study of T cells in Graves' hyperthyroidism and ophthalmopathy. TCR beta CDR3 regions were amplified from RNA transcripts. RT-PCR in the first round (using the HTBI primer set) targeted the TCR CDR3. TCRdb reprocessed the multiplex PCR reads with MiXCR, giving one entry per CDR3 protein. The data hold around 610,000 distinct CDR3 sequences, with roughly 14% observed a single time.

The sequence derives from a woman aged 40 to 50 with Graves' ophthalmopathy. The material sequenced was blood. The rearrangement uses TRBV20-1 and TRBJ2-2; 8 bases line up with TRBD1. The chain's CDR3 is CSARDPGGWLSTGELFF. The CDR3 region has the DNA TGCAGTGCTAGAGACCCAGGGGGCTGGCTTAGTACCGGGGAGCTGTTTTTT.